This T cell receptor (beta chain) was identified in a study of T cells in Graves' hyperthyroidism and ophthalmopathy (dated by TCRdb to the late 2010s). Study-level background: Peripheral blood was collected at initial diagnosis, before any treatment. The roughly 100 discovery patients were randomly divided into training and test sets at a 7:3 ratio. To identify TCR V-J signatures that set the groups apart, the researchers used a discovery cohort of more than 95 patients, made up of under 50 with Graves' ophthalmopathy and 55 to 65 with stable Graves' hyperthyroidism. According to the paper, TCR Vbeta CDR3 sequencing was carried out on 135 peripheral blood samples, which came from under 50 ophthalmopathy, about 75 hyperthyroidism and roughly 17 progressor patients. In more than 5 Graves' hyperthyroidism patients, the study also compared T-cell repertoires from thyroid tissue with T-cell repertoires from blood. Following sampling, methimazole starting at 30 mg daily was given to hyperthyroidism patients, and high-dose intravenous methylprednisolone was given to ophthalmopathy patients. An independent validation cohort of around 20 hyperthyroidism patients and roughly 16 patients who later progressed to ophthalmopathy tested prospective prediction of ophthalmopathy. Broad study findings and their caveats: A model built on a 13 V-J signature distinguished ophthalmopathy from stable hyperthyroidism, reaching approximately 89% sensitivity and around 81% specificity in cross-validation and 80%/75% in testing. During validation, the model predicted progression to ophthalmopathy a median of roughly six months ahead of onset, with 60% to 71% sensitivity and 72% to 80% specificity. No statistical method was used to fix the sample size in advance, and group allocation was not hidden from the investigators. Blood samples also contained most of the expanded thyroid clonotypes (frequency above 0.001), which suggests that blood repertoires may reflect thyroid immune responses.

Stable Graves' hyperthyroidism was defined as no progression to ophthalmopathy during 18 months of follow-up. Hyperthyroidism patients were newly diagnosed, with disease duration under 2 months, and aged 18 to 65 years. Any patient with an uncontrolled infection, another autoimmune disease, pregnancy or lactation was excluded. Diagnoses were established on the basis of clinical symptoms, serum thyroxine and TRAb, thyroid ultrasound, and orbital computed tomography. PBMCs were separated from roughly 10 ml of fresh peripheral blood using Ficoll-Paque density gradient centrifugation. Total RNA was extracted using Trizol reagent, and RNA quality was assessed on an Agilent 2100 Bioanalyzer. CDR1 is given as SSHAT and CDR2 as FNYEAQ, both from the germline V gene (reference sequence). The CDR3 measures 16 amino acids from cysteine to phenylalanine. Just CDR3 DNA is preserved here, 48 bases in frame from base 1.

This clonotype was detected ten times or more. It has no known antigen specificity. One end of the junction does not line up with germline, which may come from a read error. TCR beta CDR3 regions were amplified from RNA transcripts. The TCR CDR3 was subjected to a first round of RT-PCR using the HTBI primer set and the Qiagen OneStep RT-PCR kit. Libraries were constructed in a second round of multiplex PCR, after which size selection and purification were carried out. The libraries were sequenced on an Illumina HiSeq2000 using paired-end 100 bp reads. The paper's processing steps were these. SOAPnuke was used to process the raw data, with reads discarded if the reads contained adapters or uncalled bases, had a mean Phred below 15, or lacked an exact constant-primer or identifier match. COPE v1.2.5 was used to merge the high-quality paired reads, and each unique nucleotide sequence was defined as a clonotype. MiTCR v1.1 was used to align the clonotypes against IMGT TRBV, TRBD and TRBJ reference segments. The analysis included only V-J combinations with a frequency above 0.0001, which together covered 99% to 99.2% of the repertoires. The TCS score was defined as the ratio of F50 (clonal expansion) to E x V (chaos), calculated using BLOSUM62-based TCRdist between CDR3 peptides within each V-J. Welch's t-statistics and random forest reduced around 510 V-J features to some 14, which were used in a naive Bayes classifier (R e1071). The Morisita-Horn index was used to measure how similar the thyroid and blood repertoires were. Using fastp trimming at Q25 and MiXCR clonotype assembly, TCRdb reanalyzed the public sequencing data and kept in-frame beta chains. For every CDR3 protein sequence, its rows merge into one entry that carries the most common genes and DNA. The V and J calls and clone size come from TCRdb's table, not from the authors' own analysis. The sample contains over 700,000 distinct CDR3 sequences, over 35% of them found a single time. Of the sample, 8% to 9% falls within the top ten clones.

The receptor's source is a man in his late teens or twenties with Graves' hyperthyroidism. The chain uses TRBV7-7 and TRBJ2-5; the D element might be TRBD1 or TRBD2, as each aligns at 7 bases. The sequencing sample was made of blood. In nucleotide form, the sequence is TGTGCTAGCAGCTTATTCCAGGGGGAGGGGGAAGAGACCCAGTACTTC. It translates as CASSLFQGEGEETQYF. The CDR3, completed at both ends by the reference TRBV7-7 and TRBJ2-5 genes, gives the full variable domain GAGVSQSPRYKVTKRGQDVTLRCDPISSHATLYWYQQALGQGPEFLTYFNYEAQPDKSGLPSDRFSAERPEGSISTLTIQRTEQRDSAMYRCASSLFQGEGEETQYFGPGTRLLVL.